This T cell receptor (beta chain) was retrieved from a study of CD8 T cells in ankylosing spondylitis. This clonotype occurred a few times. Its antigen remains unknown. TCRdb ran MiXCR on the 5' RACE reads and lists one entry per CDR3 protein. The repertoire holds 250,000 to 400,000 distinct CDR3 sequences, with approximately 10% as singletons. The CDR3 runs to 14 residues. V trimming: 3 bases; J trimming: 5 bases; junction bases outside the gene matches: 6. CDR1 is SGHDN, CDR2 FVKESK, per germline. Whole-study results and caveats: Seemingly characteristic of ankylosing spondylitis blood was a TCR beta motif consisting of roughly 8 highly homologous variants. In the blood and synovial fluid of reactive arthritis, some motif variants had been previously reported. Enrichment of disease-linked clones was reportedly significant in matched ankylosing spondylitis synovial fluid.

This receptor was identified in a female donor with ankylosing spondylitis or in good health (not recorded which). J is TRBJ2-7 and V is TRBV14, with 8 bases that match TRBD1. Sequenced input: blood, either unsorted or a sorted T cell fraction (not recorded which). The CDR3 protein is CASSHQTRGHEQYF. The CDR3 nucleotides read TGTGCCAGCAGCCACCAAACCAGGGGGCACGAGCAGTACTTC.